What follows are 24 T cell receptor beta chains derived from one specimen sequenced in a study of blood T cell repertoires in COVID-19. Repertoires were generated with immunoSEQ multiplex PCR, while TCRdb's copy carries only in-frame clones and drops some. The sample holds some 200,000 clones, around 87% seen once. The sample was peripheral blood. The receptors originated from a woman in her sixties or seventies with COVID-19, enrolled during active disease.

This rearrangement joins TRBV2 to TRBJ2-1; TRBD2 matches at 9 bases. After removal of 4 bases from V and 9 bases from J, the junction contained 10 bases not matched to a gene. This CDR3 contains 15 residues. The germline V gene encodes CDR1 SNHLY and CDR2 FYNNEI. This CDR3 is CASSGAGGDISEQFF. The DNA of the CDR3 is TGTGCCAGCAGTGGGGCGGGAGGGGATATCAGTGAGCAGTTCTTC.

The CDR3 DNA reads TGCAGCGTTGATTCGGACACTGAAGCTTTCTTT. Encoded protein: CSVDSDTEAFF. The chain couples TRBV29-1 to TRBJ1-1; no definite D call. The germline V gene encodes CDR1 SQVTM and CDR2 ANQGSEA. The CDR3 sequence is 11 residues long. With 3 bases removed from V and 3 bases from J, the gap between germline ends came to 5 bases.

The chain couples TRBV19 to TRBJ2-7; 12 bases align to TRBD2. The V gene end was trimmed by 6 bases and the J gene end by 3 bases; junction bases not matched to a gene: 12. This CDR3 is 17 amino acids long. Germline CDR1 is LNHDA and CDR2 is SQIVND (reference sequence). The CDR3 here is CASSLETSLAGGYEQYF. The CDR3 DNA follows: TGTGCCAGTAGCCTCGAGACTTCACTAGCGGGAGGCTACGAGCAGTACTTC.

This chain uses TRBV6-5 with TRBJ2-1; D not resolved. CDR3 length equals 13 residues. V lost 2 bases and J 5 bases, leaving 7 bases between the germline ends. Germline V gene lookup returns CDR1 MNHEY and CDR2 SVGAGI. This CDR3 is CASSYQRHNEQFF. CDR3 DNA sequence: TGTGCCAGCAGTTACCAGAGGCACAATGAGCAGTTCTTC.

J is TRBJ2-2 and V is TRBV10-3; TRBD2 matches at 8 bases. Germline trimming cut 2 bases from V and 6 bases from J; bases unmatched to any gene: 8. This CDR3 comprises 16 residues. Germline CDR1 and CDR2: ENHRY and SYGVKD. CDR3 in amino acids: CAISEVSREESGELFF. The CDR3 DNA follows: TGTGCCATCAGTGAGGTGTCGCGGGAGGAATCCGGGGAGCTGTTTTTT.

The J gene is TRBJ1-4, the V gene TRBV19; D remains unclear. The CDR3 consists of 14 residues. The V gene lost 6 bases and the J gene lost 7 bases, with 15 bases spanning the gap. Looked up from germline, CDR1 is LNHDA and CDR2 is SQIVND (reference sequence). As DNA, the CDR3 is TGTGCCAGTAGCCCTTGGCTAGAGGGTGAAAAACTGTTTTTT. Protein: CASSPWLEGEKLFF.

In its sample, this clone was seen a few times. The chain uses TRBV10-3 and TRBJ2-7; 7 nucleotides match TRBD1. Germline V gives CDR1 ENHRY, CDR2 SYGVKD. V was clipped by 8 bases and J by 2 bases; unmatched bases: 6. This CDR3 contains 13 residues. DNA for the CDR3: TGTGCCATCCTGAATCAGGGGGCCTACGAGCAGTACTTC. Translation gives CAILNQGAYEQYF.

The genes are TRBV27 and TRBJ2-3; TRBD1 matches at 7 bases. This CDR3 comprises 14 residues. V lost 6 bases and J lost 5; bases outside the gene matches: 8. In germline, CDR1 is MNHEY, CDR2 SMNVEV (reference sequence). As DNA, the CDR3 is TGTGCCAGCAGCGGGACAGTGACGGGAGATACGCAGTATTTT. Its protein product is CASSGTVTGDTQYF.

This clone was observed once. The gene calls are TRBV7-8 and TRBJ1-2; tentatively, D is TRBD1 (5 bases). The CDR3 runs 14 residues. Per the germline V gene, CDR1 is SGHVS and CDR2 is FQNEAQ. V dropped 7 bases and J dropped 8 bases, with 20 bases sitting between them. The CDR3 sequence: CASNIHRGSRGYTF. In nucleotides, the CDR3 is TGTGCCAGCAACATACACCGGGGGTCGAGGGGCTACACCTTC.

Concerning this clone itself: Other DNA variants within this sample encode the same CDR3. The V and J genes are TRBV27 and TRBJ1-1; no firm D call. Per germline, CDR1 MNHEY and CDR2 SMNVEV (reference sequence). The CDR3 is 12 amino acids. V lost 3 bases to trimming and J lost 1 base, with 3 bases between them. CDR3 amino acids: CASSFGNTEAFF. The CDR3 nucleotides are TGTGCCAGCAGTTTCGGGAACACTGAAGCTTTCTTT.

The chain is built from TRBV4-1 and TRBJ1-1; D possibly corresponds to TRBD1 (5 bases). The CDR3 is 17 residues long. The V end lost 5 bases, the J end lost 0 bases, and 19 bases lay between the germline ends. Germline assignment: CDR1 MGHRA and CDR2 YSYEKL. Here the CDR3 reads CASSRLWVQVLNTEAFF. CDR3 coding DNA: TGCGCCAGCAGCAGACTCTGGGTACAGGTTTTGAACACTGAAGCTTTCTTT.

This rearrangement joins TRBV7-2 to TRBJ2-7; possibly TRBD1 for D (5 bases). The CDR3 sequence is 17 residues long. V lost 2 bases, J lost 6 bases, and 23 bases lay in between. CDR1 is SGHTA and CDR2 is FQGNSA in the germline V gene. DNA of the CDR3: TGTGCCAGCAGCTTAACATCTCTGACCAACCAGGGTGGCGAGCAGTACTTC. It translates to CASSLTSLTNQGGEQYF.

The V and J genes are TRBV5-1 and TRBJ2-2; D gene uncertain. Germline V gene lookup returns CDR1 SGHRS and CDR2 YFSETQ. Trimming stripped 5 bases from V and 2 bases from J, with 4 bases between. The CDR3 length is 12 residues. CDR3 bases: TGCGCCAGCAGTCCTAACACCGGGGAGCTGTTTTTT. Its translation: CASSPNTGELFF.

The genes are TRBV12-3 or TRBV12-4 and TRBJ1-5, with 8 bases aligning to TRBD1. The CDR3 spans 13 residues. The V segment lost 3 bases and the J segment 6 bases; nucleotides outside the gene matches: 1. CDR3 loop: CASSLTGAQPQHF. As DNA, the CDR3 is TGTGCCAGCAGTTTGACAGGGGCTCAGCCCCAGCATTTT.

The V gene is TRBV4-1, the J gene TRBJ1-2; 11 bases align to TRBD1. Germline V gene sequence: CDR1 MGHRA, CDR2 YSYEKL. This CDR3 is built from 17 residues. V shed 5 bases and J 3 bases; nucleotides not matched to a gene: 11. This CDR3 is CASSSTGRTGGDYGYTF. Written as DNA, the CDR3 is TGCGCCAGCAGCTCGACGGGAAGGACAGGGGGCGACTATGGCTACACCTTC.

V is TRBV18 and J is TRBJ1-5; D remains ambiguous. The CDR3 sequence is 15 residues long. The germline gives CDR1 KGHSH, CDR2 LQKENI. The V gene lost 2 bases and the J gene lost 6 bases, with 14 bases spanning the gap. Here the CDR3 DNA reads TGTGCCAGCTCACCAGGGGAGGGCGGGTCTCAGCCCCAGCATTTT. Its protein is CASSPGEGGSQPQHF.

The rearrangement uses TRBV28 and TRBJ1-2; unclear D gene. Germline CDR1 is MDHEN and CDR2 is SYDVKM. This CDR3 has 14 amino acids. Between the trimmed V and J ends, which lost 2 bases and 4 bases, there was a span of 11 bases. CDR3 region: CASSLQSRFYGYTF. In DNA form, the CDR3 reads TGTGCCAGCAGTTTACAGTCCCGATTCTATGGCTACACCTTC.

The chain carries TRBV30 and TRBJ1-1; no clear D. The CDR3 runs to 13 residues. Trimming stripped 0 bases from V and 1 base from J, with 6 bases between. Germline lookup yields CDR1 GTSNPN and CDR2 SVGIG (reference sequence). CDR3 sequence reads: CAWSVEGNTEAFF. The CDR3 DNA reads TGTGCCTGGAGTGTAGAGGGGAACACTGAAGCTTTCTTT.

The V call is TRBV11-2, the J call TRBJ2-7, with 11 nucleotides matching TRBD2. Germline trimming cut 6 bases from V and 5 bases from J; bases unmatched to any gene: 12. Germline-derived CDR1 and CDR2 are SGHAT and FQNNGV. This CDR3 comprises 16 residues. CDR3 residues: CASRPVTGTSGNEQYF. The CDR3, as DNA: TGTGCCAGCAGGCCAGTCACCGGGACTAGCGGCAACGAGCAGTACTTC.

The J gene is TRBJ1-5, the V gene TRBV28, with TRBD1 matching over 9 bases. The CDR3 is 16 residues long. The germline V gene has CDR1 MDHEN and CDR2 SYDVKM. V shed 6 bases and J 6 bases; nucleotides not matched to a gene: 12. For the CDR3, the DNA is TGTGCCAGCAGCGGGGGAAACAGGGGGCGAGTTCAGCCCCAGCATTTT. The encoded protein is CASSGGNRGRVQPQHF.

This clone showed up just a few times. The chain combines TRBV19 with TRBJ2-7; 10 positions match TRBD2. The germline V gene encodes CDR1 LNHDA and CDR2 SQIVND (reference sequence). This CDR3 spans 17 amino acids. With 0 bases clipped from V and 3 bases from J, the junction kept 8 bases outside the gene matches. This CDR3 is CASSIEVTSGIVYEQYF. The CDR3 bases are TGTGCCAGTAGTATAGAGGTCACTAGCGGGATAGTCTACGAGCAGTACTTC. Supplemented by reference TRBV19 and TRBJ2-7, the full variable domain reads DGGITQSPKYLFRKEGQNVTLSCEQNLNHDAMYWYRQDPGQGLRLIYYSQIVNDFQKGDIAEGYSVSREKKESFPLTVTSAQKNPTAFYLCASSIEVTSGIVYEQYFGPGTRLTVT.

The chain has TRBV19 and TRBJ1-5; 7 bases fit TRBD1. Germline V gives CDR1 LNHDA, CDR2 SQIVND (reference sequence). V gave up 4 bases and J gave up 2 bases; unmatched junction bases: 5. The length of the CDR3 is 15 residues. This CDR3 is CASSTLDRGNQPQHF. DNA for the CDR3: TGTGCCAGTAGTACCTTAGACAGGGGCAATCAGCCCCAGCATTTT.

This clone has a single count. The DNA for the CDR3 is TGCAGCGTTGCCCAGGGGATGAACACTGAAGCTTTCTTT. This codes for CSVAQGMNTEAFF. This chain links TRBV29-1 with TRBJ1-1; TRBD1 is a possible D gene (6 bases). Germline lookup yields CDR1 SQVTM and CDR2 ANQGSEA. The CDR3 consists of 13 residues. The V gene lost 4 bases and the J gene lost 0 bases, with 9 bases spanning the gap.

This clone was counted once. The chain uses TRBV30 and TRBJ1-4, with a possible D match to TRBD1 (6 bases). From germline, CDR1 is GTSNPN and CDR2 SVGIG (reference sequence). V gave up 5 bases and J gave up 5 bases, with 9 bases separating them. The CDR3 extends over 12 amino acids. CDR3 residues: CAWGGQNEKLFF. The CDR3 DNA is TGTGCCTGGGGCGGACAGAATGAAAAACTGTTTTTT.